The 29 T cell receptor beta chains below all came from one sample that was sequenced in a study of shared clonotypes between healthy human individuals. Sequencing used immunoSEQ multiplex PCR; TCRdb keeps in-frame clones, though not all of them. There are about 380,000 clones in the sample; 90% to 97% occur only once, and about 0.32% lies in the top ten. Sequenced input: memory CD8+ T cells sorted from blood. Subset of the sample: CD45RO+ cells pooled with CCR7-negative TemRA cells. The receptors here all came from a man aged 30-40 years in good health.

CDR3 loop: CASSFTPGELFF. CDR3 sequence (DNA): TGTGCCAGCAGCTTTACCCCCGGGGAGCTGTTTTTT. The V call is TRBV5-6, the J call TRBJ2-2; no firm D call. The CDR3 sequence is 12 residues long. Germline-derived CDR1 and CDR2 are SGHDT and YYEEEE. The V end was cut by 2 bases, the J end by 6 bases, with 5 bases between.

The chain combines TRBV20-1 with TRBJ2-4, with a possible D match to TRBD2 (5 bases). Germline V lookup: CDR1 DFQATT, CDR2 SNEGSKA (reference sequence). The V gene lost 1 base and the J gene lost 7 bases, with 5 bases spanning the gap. The CDR3 runs 11 residues. DNA of the CDR3: TGCAGTGCTAGAGGCGGGAACATTCAGTACTTC. It encodes CSARGGNIQYF.

This chain connects TRBV19 to TRBJ2-4; 10 bases are shared with TRBD2. CDR1 and CDR2 from the germline V gene are LNHDA and SQIVND (reference sequence). The CDR3 has 17 amino acids. V was clipped by 6 bases and J by 5 bases; unmatched bases: 13. CDR3 loop: CASSGLAGAIGQNIQYF. In DNA, the CDR3 is TGTGCCAGTAGCGGGCTAGCGGGAGCCATCGGGCAAAACATTCAGTACTTC.

The chain carries TRBV5-6 and TRBJ1-2; no firm D call. Germline loops: CDR1 SGHDT, CDR2 YYEEEE. Trimming cost V 2 bases and J 8 bases, with 7 bases left between them. This CDR3 spans 11 amino acids. CDR3 DNA: TGTGCCAGCAGCTTCGGACGGGGCTACACCTTC. This translates into CASSFGRGYTF.

The DNA for the CDR3 is TGTGCCAGCAGCTCCCTCCGCGGGAGAGGGATCAATGAGCAGTTCTTC. It translates to CASSSLRGRGINEQFF. The chain is built from TRBV11-2 and TRBJ2-1, with 7 bases that match TRBD2. The CDR3 extends over 16 amino acids. Germline CDR1 is SGHAT and CDR2 is FQNNGV. After removal of 4 bases from V and 6 bases from J, the junction contained 12 bases not matched to a gene.

The chain combines TRBV19 with TRBJ2-1; perhaps D is TRBD1 or TRBD2 (5 bases each). The germline V and J ends were trimmed by 8 bases and 7 bases, with 9 bases remaining between them. Germline values: CDR1 LNHDA, CDR2 SQIVND (reference sequence). The CDR3 is 11 residues long. As DNA, the CDR3 is TGTGCCAGTGAGTGGGGGAATGAGCAGTTCTTC. It specifies CASEWGNEQFF.

The chain is built from TRBV5-1 and TRBJ2-3; the match to TRBD1 covers 8 bases. V lost 3 bases and J lost 6; bases outside the gene matches: 0. Germline V gene data show CDR1 as SGHRS and CDR2 as YFSETQ. There are 12 residues in the CDR3. In nucleotides, the CDR3 is TGCGCCAGCAGCTGGACAGGGGATACGCAGTATTTT. Translated, it gives CASSWTGDTQYF.

The rearrangement uses TRBV2 and TRBJ2-5; the match to TRBD2 covers 7 bases. CDR1 and CDR2 (germline): SNHLY, FYNNEI. This CDR3 is 15 amino acids long. V was clipped by 8 bases and J by 2 bases; unmatched bases: 11. Here the CDR3 DNA reads TGTGCCAGCCGGGGGGAACTGACCTTACAAGAGACCCAGTACTTC. Amino acid sequence: CASRGELTLQETQYF.

The J gene is TRBJ2-3, the V gene TRBV28, with 7 bases matching TRBD2. Germline loops: CDR1 MDHEN, CDR2 SYDVKM. CDR3 length equals 16 residues. The trim removed 3 bases at V and 5 bases at J, leaving 11 bases unmatched. The DNA for the CDR3 is TGTGCCAGCAGTTTCAGGCTCCTAGCGGTGGGAGATACGCAGTATTTT. Encoded protein: CASSFRLLAVGDTQYF.

V usage is TRBV29-1 and J usage is TRBJ1-1, with D possibly matching TRBD1 (5 bases). Trimming stripped 3 bases from V and 2 bases from J, with 16 bases between. The CDR3 runs to 15 residues. From germline, CDR1 is SQVTM and CDR2 ANQGSEA. The CDR3 DNA reads TGCAGCGTTGATCCAACGCGACAGAGAAACACTGAAGCTTTCTTT. Protein sequence: CSVDPTRQRNTEAFF.

This chain joins TRBV2 and TRBJ1-2; a possible D gene is TRBD1 (5 bases). V was clipped by 3 bases and J by 8 bases, with 7 bases between them. Germline V gene lookup returns CDR1 SNHLY and CDR2 FYNNEI. The CDR3 runs to 11 residues. CDR3 sequence (DNA): TGTGCCAGCAGTGACTGGGGGGGCTACACCTTC. It codes for CASSDWGGYTF.

This sequence joins TRBV2 and TRBJ2-1; the match to TRBD2 covers 9 bases. Germline CDR1 reads SNHLY; CDR2 reads FYNNEI. J lost 5 bases, V lost 5 bases, and 31 bases had no gene match. The CDR3 runs to 23 residues. The CDR3 here is CASSLSGSIPRTRDQRRNNEQFF. The CDR3 nucleotides are TGTGCCAGCAGTCTTAGCGGGAGCATCCCTCGGACCCGGGACCAGCGTCGGAACAATGAGCAGTTCTTC.

V gene TRBV27 combines with J gene TRBJ2-1; the match to TRBD2 covers 7 bases. The V and J ends lost 6 bases and 10 bases, in that order; junction bases with no gene match: 6. The germline gives CDR1 MNHEY, CDR2 SMNVEV (reference sequence). CDR3 length equals 12 residues. The CDR3 loop reads CASSSPGGEQFF. In nucleotides, the CDR3 is TGTGCCAGCAGCTCACCGGGGGGAGAGCAGTTCTTC.

This sequence joins TRBV30 and TRBJ1-2; D is unresolved. V was trimmed by 3 bases and J by 8 bases, leaving 16 bases between them. This CDR3 contains 13 residues. CDR1 and CDR2 from the germline V gene are GTSNPN and SVGIG (reference sequence). The CDR3 here is CAWRAREERGYTF. For the CDR3, the DNA is TGTGCCTGGAGGGCAAGGGAGGAGAGGGGCTACACCTTC.

This chain uses TRBV7-6 with TRBJ2-2, with a tentative D call TRBD1 (5 bases). Germline V gene lookup returns CDR1 SGHVS and CDR2 FNYEAQ. V lost 5 bases to trimming and J lost 5 bases, with 15 bases between them. The CDR3 covers 15 residues. The CDR3: CASSAGPGMTGELFF. The CDR3, as DNA: TGTGCCAGCAGCGCTGGACCAGGGATGACCGGGGAGCTGTTTTTT.

This chain joins TRBV6-5 and TRBJ2-3; no reliable D call. CDR1 and CDR2 from the germline V gene are MNHEY and SVGAGI. The length of the CDR3 is 15 residues. V lost 6 bases to trimming and J lost 0 bases, with 13 bases between them. CDR3 DNA: TGTGCCAGCAGCCCCACTATGACTAGCACAGATACGCAGTATTTT. Protein: CASSPTMTSTDTQYF.

The genes are TRBV5-8 and TRBJ2-1; the D is unclear. This CDR3 region has 15 residues. Germline V gene lookup returns CDR1 SGHTS and CDR2 YDEGEE. Between the trimmed V and J ends, which lost 1 base and 4 bases, there was a span of 12 bases. CDR3 in DNA: TGTGCCAGCAGCTTGTACCTGGGCCTTTACAATGAGCAGTTCTTC. As protein: CASSLYLGLYNEQFF.

CDR3 amino acids: CASSASSGVNEQFF. For the CDR3, the DNA is TGTGCCAGCAGCGCTAGCTCGGGCGTTAATGAGCAGTTCTTC. This rearrangement joins TRBV9 to TRBJ2-1; possible D gene TRBD2, 5 bases. This CDR3 spans 14 amino acids. The germline V gene encodes CDR1 SGDLS and CDR2 YYNGEE. Trimming stripped 3 bases from V and 7 bases from J, with 14 bases between.

V is TRBV30 and J is TRBJ1-1, with D unresolved. The ends were cut back, 1 base at V and 1 base at J, with 10 bases in the middle. The CDR3 has 14 residues. Germline values: CDR1 GTSNPN, CDR2 SVGIG (reference sequence). The CDR3 bases are TGTGCCTGGAGTGGGAGGCATACGAACACTGAAGCTTTCTTT. Amino acid sequence: CAWSGRHTNTEAFF.

This chain links TRBV6-5 with TRBJ2-7; D is unclear. This CDR3 has 14 residues. Trimming cost V 7 bases and J 0 bases, with 13 bases left between them. Germline V gene sequence: CDR1 MNHEY, CDR2 SVGAGI. The CDR3 nucleotides are TGTGCCAGCATCGGAAGTAACGCCTCCTACGAGCAGTACTTC. Translation: CASIGSNASYEQYF.

The rearrangement links TRBV4-2 to TRBJ1-2; the D is unclear. Trimming removed 4 bases at V and 3 bases at J, with 15 bases between. Germline V lookup: CDR1 LGHNA, CDR2 YNFKEQ. CDR3 length equals 15 residues. The CDR3 sequence: CASSPEGQMYYGYTF. The DNA for the CDR3 is TGTGCCAGCAGCCCCGAGGGCCAGATGTACTATGGCTACACCTTC.

The chain links TRBV9 to TRBJ2-2; D gene unclear. The CDR3 is 13 residues long. The germline V and J ends were trimmed by 6 bases and 4 bases, with 10 bases remaining between them. From germline, CDR1 is SGDLS and CDR2 YYNGEE. DNA of the CDR3: TGTGCCAGCAATTCCGCGACCACCGGGGAGCTGTTTTTT. Translated: CASNSATTGELFF.

The chain uses TRBV11-2 and TRBJ1-2; D is undetermined. In germline, CDR1 is SGHAT, CDR2 FQNNGV. Between the trimmed V and J ends, which lost 0 bases and 6 bases, there was a span of 5 bases. The CDR3 is 12 amino acids. The CDR3 nucleotides read TGTGCCAGCAGCTTAGATCGGGATGGCTACACCTTC. It codes for CASSLDRDGYTF.

The rearrangement links TRBV27 to TRBJ1-2, with 8 positions matching TRBD1. V lost 1 base, J lost 8 bases, and 15 bases stayed unmatched. This CDR3 has 17 residues. Per the germline V gene, CDR1 is MNHEY and CDR2 is SMNVEV (reference sequence). This chain's CDR3 is CASSLFGVGQGASGYTF. CDR3 sequence (DNA): TGTGCCAGCAGTTTATTCGGGGTTGGCCAGGGGGCGTCCGGCTACACCTTC.

This sequence joins TRBV5-1 and TRBJ2-7; TRBD2 matches 10 bases. J gave up 5 bases and V 7 bases, and 9 bases lay outside the gene matches. Germline CDR1 reads SGHRS; CDR2 reads YFSETQ. This CDR3 region has 14 residues. The DNA for the CDR3 is TGCGCCAGCTCTCGGACTAGCGGCCCCGACGAGCAGTACTTC. Translated: CASSRTSGPDEQYF.

The rearrangement uses TRBV19 and TRBJ1-5, with D perhaps TRBD1 (5 bases). V was shortened by 5 bases and J by 6 bases, with 11 bases between the two germline ends. Germline V CDR1 and CDR2: LNHDA, SQIVND (reference sequence). The CDR3 spans 13 residues. CDR3 sequence: CASSPGGGQPQHF. Written as DNA, the CDR3 is TGTGCCAGTAGTCCAGGCGGGGGTCAGCCCCAGCATTTT.

V gene TRBV5-6 combines with J gene TRBJ2-1; D is perhaps TRBD1 or TRBD2 (5 bases each). Germline values: CDR1 SGHDT, CDR2 YYEEEE. The length of the CDR3 is 14 residues. Trimming removed 1 base from V and 4 bases from J, with 9 bases in between. The CDR3 loop reads CASSLWDRYNEQFF. The CDR3 DNA sequence: TGTGCCAGCAGCTTGTGGGACCGTTACAATGAGCAGTTCTTC.

The table lists this clone with a count of one. The chain couples TRBV6-1 to TRBJ2-7; D gene unclear. V was shortened by 2 bases and J by 6 bases, with 8 bases between the two germline ends. Germline-derived CDR1 and CDR2 are MNHNS and SASEGT. CDR3 length equals 12 residues. CDR3 residues: CASSELGIEQYF. CDR3 DNA: TGTGCCAGCAGTGAACTAGGGATCGAGCAGTACTTC.

J is TRBJ2-7 and V is TRBV7-8; D remains ambiguous. V was cut by 7 bases and J by 5 bases, with 21 bases left in between. CDR1 and CDR2 from the germline V gene are SGHVS and FQNEAQ. The CDR3 is made up of 15 amino acids. DNA of the CDR3: TGTGCCAGCAAAATAGAAGGCTTGGGATGGGACGAGCAGTACTTC. Translating it yields CASKIEGLGWDEQYF. The full variable domain, rest sourced from reference TRBV7-8 and TRBJ2-7, is GAGVSQSPRYKVAKRGQDVALRCDPISGHVSLFWYQQALGQGPEFLTYFQNEAQLDKSGLPSDRFFAERPEGSVSTLKIQRTQQEDSAVYLCASKIEGLGWDEQYFGPGTRLTVT.